The sequence of this TCR beta chain was determined in a study of early T cells in non-severe SARS-CoV-2 infection (dated by TCRdb to the early 2020s). Notes on the research overall: Bulk RNA from unsorted whole blood was used for TCR sequencing, so alpha and beta chains could not be paired. Results and caveats for the whole study, not just this receptor: VDJdb matching was skewed toward anti-spike CD8 responses, so virus-specific expansions were likely underestimated and private and CD4 specificities were missed.

A case-control design nested within a healthcare worker cohort in London, UK, was used, with weekly nasopharyngeal swab PCR tests and blood sampling performed. Healthcare workers were recruited during the week of the UK lockdown, between 23 and 31 March 2020, and followed weekly for up to roughly 16 weeks. There are many counts of this clonotype. The antigen it binds to is not known. No base quality values were provided; no much bigger clone lies one nucleotide off. From the germline V gene, CDR1 is SGHRS and CDR2 is YFSETQ. V and J are truncated by 0 bases and 0 bases respectively, leaving an intervening sequence of 10 bases. The CDR3 has 16 amino acids, counting the end cysteine and phenylalanine. Of all the DNA, just the CDR3 is kept, 48 bases in frame from base 1. Library preparation employed 5' RACE. Sequencer: NextSeq 500. In the TCR library protocol, unique molecular identifiers were attached to individual cDNA molecules to correct for PCR bias and sequencing error. Both TCR alpha and beta chains were sequenced, and tight co-correlation was observed between alpha and beta sequence abundances in each sample. The study's own analysis went as follows. Decombinator V4 was used to annotate TCR sequences for V gene, J gene and CDR3. Expanded TCRs were defined as changing significantly between any two time points under a Poisson model with p below 0.0001. TCR abundances were normalised to the total number of TCRs sequenced per sample and were expressed as counts per million. TRAV1-2 paired with TRAJ12, TRAJ20 or TRAJ33 defined MAIT TCRs, while TRAV10 paired with TRAJ18 defined iNKT TCRs. VDJdb, accessed on 1 November 2021, was searched for TCRs annotated for CMV, EBV and SARS-CoV-2, and TCRs annotated for more than one antigen were excluded. Using fastp trimming at Q25 and MiXCR clonotype assembly, TCRdb reanalyzed the public sequencing data and kept in-frame beta chains. Entries are consolidated by CDR3 protein sequence, retaining the most common genes and DNA. The V and J calls shown here were made by TCRdb, not taken from the authors' results. In all, the sample holds approximately 76,000 distinct CDR3 sequences, and around 10% of those were seen once. The ten most abundant clones make up under 3% of the sample.

The sequence derives from an adult who was a healthcare worker with PCR-confirmed SARS-CoV-2 infection or an uninfected control (not recorded which). The rearrangement joined TRBV5-1 to TRBJ2-4; no D segment can be confidently identified. The sample taken for sequencing was whole blood. The sequenced DNA: TGCGCCAGCAGCTTGGAAGCAGGTCTAGCCAAAAACATTCAGTACTTC. It specifies CASSLEAGLAKNIQYF.